The sample holds a few counts of the clone carrying this T cell receptor (beta chain). Its target is not known. Germline lookup yields CDR1 DFQATT and CDR2 SNEGSKA (reference sequence). The junction had 11 bases not matched to a gene; V was cut back by 5 bases and J by 3 bases. The CDR3 runs 15 residues. With a J-beta primer mix and a sample-barcoded 5' primer, a second PCR ran about 6 to 11 cycles. MiXCR, applied by TCRdb to the 5' RACE reads, yields one record per CDR3 protein. Of about 1.7 million distinct CDR3 sequences listed, approximately 30% are singletons. Per individual sample, total RNA of at least 6 micrograms was extracted. This sample was taken from a study of blood T cells in healthy people across ages. Study-level findings and limits: The diversity estimates, figures obtained from one million T cells, were considered underestimates. Compared with aged donors, long-lived donors showed fewer expanded clones, suggesting selection.

This chain connects TRBV20-1 to TRBJ2-3; TRBD2 matches at 7 bases. The receptor comes from a woman in her twenties or thirties in good health. Sample: blood. Here the CDR3 reads CSAAPSGGRTDTQYF. The CDR3 DNA is TGCAGTGCTGCCCCTAGCGGAGGCAGGACAGATACGCAGTATTTT.